These 14 T cell receptor beta chains were all obtained from the same sample, sequenced in a study of OX40 agonist ivuxolimab in advanced cancers. Profiling relied on immunoSEQ multiplex PCR, and the TCRdb table lists in-frame clones only, not all of them. The sample lists 76,000 or so clones; approximately 86% were seen once. The sequenced sample was CD4+ or CD8+ T cells sorted from blood, obtained in a trial of the OX40 agonist ivuxolimab. These receptors originate from an adult with an advanced solid tumor such as melanoma, head and neck, liver or kidney cancer.

This clone appeared once. V gene TRBV21-1 combines with J gene TRBJ2-3; the listed D gene, TRBD1, was not tested against the DNA. TRBV21-1 is noted as a pseudogene. The CDR3 is 12 residues long. The CDR3 nucleotides are TGTGCCAGCAGCACCCCAAAAGATACGCAGTATTTT. Its translation is CASSTPKDTQYF.

J is TRBJ1-1 and V is TRBV29-1; D remains unclear. Germline assignment: CDR1 SQVTM and CDR2 ANQGSEA. The V gene lost 2 bases and the J gene lost 0 bases, with 7 bases spanning the gap. The CDR3 runs 13 residues. CDR3 nucleotides: TGCAGCGTTGAAAGGAGTATGAACACTGAAGCTTTCTTT. Protein product: CSVERSMNTEAFF.

The chain links TRBV7-3 to TRBJ2-1; 8 bases fit TRBD2. Germline CDR1 reads SGHTA; CDR2 reads FQGTGA. The CDR3 spans 17 residues. V lost 4 bases and J lost 6; bases outside the gene matches: 14. The CDR3 sequence is CASSSQAGASYLNEQFF. CDR3 sequence (DNA): TGTGCCAGCAGCTCCCAAGCGGGAGCGTCCTATCTCAATGAGCAGTTCTTC. Using reference TRBV7-3 and TRBJ2-1 for the parts outside the CDR3, the full variable domain is GAGVSQTPSNKVTEKGKYVELRCDPISGHTALYWYRQSLGQGPEFLIYFQGTGAADDSGLPNDRFFAVRPEGSVSTLKIQRTERGDSAVYLCASSSQAGASYLNEQFFGPGTRLTVL.

This clone has a handful of counts. The V call is TRBV4-2, the J call TRBJ1-1, with a weak D call TRBD1 (5 bases). The CDR3 runs 16 residues. Trimming left V 0 bases short and J 7 bases short, with 18 bases between. Germline CDR1 and CDR2: LGHNA and YNFKEQ. The CDR3 nucleotides are TGTGCCAGCAGCCAAGATTTCGGCAGGGAGACCGGTGAAGCTTTCTTT. Encoded protein: CASSQDFGRETGEAFF.

The genes are TRBV11-2 and TRBJ1-5; the D is unclear. The V end was cut by 1 base, the J end by 2 bases, with 9 bases between. CDR3 length: 15 amino acids. Germline CDR1 and CDR2: SGHAT and FQNNGV. CDR3 sequence (DNA): TGTGCCAGCAGCTTAGCTTTGGGTGGCAATCAGCCCCAGCATTTT. Protein product: CASSLALGGNQPQHF.

This sequence joins TRBV7-8 and TRBJ2-2; D possibly corresponds to TRBD1 (5 bases). CDR1 is SGHVS, CDR2 FQNEAQ, per germline. Trimming left V 5 bases short and J 3 bases short, with 10 bases between. The CDR3 spans 14 residues. The CDR3 sequence: CASSRLQDTGELFF. Here the CDR3 DNA reads TGTGCCAGCAGCCGATTACAGGACACCGGGGAGCTGTTTTTT.

The chain is built from TRBV2 and TRBJ1-3; weak D call: TRBD1 (5 bases). The CDR3 spans 21 residues. The V and J ends lost 0 bases and 0 bases respectively, with 24 bases between them. Germline CDR1 and CDR2: SNHLY and FYNNEI. The CDR3 nucleotides read TGTGCCAGCAGTGAAGCATTCGCGGGGCGGTGGACTTCCCTCTCTGGAAACACCATATATTTT. It translates to CASSEAFAGRWTSLSGNTIYF.

V usage is TRBV13 and J usage is TRBJ2-6; 8 nucleotides agree with TRBD1. The V gene end was trimmed by 1 base and the J gene end by 0 bases; junction bases not matched to a gene: 5. The CDR3 runs to 18 residues. The germline gives CDR1 PRHDT, CDR2 FYEKMQ (reference sequence). The CDR3 DNA reads TGTGCCAGCAGCTTAGACAGGGGGTTCTCCTCTGGGGCCAACGTCCTGACTTTC. Its protein product is CASSLDRGFSSGANVLTF.

This rearrangement joins TRBV7-2 to TRBJ2-1; 15 bases match TRBD2. Germline lookup yields CDR1 SGHTA and CDR2 FQGNSA. The CDR3 runs 15 residues. The junction had 7 bases not matched to a gene; V was cut back by 8 bases and J by 8 bases. The CDR3 loop is CASDPGLAGGHEQFF. The CDR3 DNA sequence: TGTGCCAGCGACCCCGGACTAGCGGGGGGGCATGAGCAGTTCTTC.

About this clone: Relative to the germline gene, one junction end is altered; a read error may explain this. The CDR3 DNA reads TGTGCCAGCAGCTTATTTCAGGGGACTAATAAAAAACTGTTTTTT. This gives the protein CASSLFQGTNKKLFF. The chain uses TRBV11-2 and TRBJ1-4, with TRBD1 as a possible D gene (6 bases). The CDR3 length is 15 residues. The germline CDR1 and CDR2 sequences are SGHAT and FQNNGV.

The chain combines TRBV29-1 with TRBJ1-1, with a tentative D call TRBD1 (6 bases). The CDR3 has 13 residues. The germline V and J ends were trimmed by 5 bases and 5 bases, with 15 bases remaining between them. Germline CDR1 and CDR2: SQVTM and ANQGSEA. The CDR3, as DNA: TGCAGCGTTAAGCCGACAGGAGGAACTGAAGCTTTCTTT. It yields the protein CSVKPTGGTEAFF.

This chain uses TRBV11-2 with TRBJ1-1; D is possibly TRBD1 (5 bases). Trimming removed 4 bases from V and 1 base from J, with 13 bases in between. This CDR3 is 15 amino acids long. Germline loops: CDR1 SGHAT, CDR2 FQNNGV. The CDR3 DNA follows: TGTGCCAGCAGCTCCTTGGGGGTTGGGAACACTGAAGCTTTCTTT. It is translated as CASSSLGVGNTEAFF.

The chain recombines TRBV6-5 with TRBJ1-1, with 7 nucleotides matching TRBD1. CDR3 size: 14 residues. The J segment lost 5 bases and the V segment lost 6 bases, leaving 9 bases of the junction unmatched. Germline V gene sequence: CDR1 MNHEY, CDR2 SVGAGI. CDR3 amino acids: CASRANRGWTEAFF. Here the CDR3 DNA reads TGTGCCAGCAGAGCAAACAGGGGCTGGACTGAAGCTTTCTTT.

The chain uses TRBV4-2 and TRBJ2-2; 8 nucleotides line up with TRBD2. J lost 1 base, V lost 4 bases, and 5 bases had no gene match. CDR3 length equals 16 residues. The germline CDR1 and CDR2 sequences are LGHNA and YNFKEQ. Here the CDR3 reads CASSRRLAKNTGELFF. The CDR3 bases are TGTGCCAGCAGCCGCAGACTAGCGAAGAACACCGGGGAGCTGTTTTTT.